One sample yielded the 16 T cell receptor beta chains listed below, sequenced in a study of blood T cell repertoires in COVID-19. The assay was immunoSEQ multiplex PCR, and TCRdb's table has in-frame clones only and misses some. There are approximately 230,000 clones in the sample; around 80% occur only once, and around 3.6% lies in the top ten. Sample: peripheral blood. Every receptor here comes from a woman in her 40s with active or convalescent COVID-19.

The rearrangement uses TRBV27 and TRBJ1-4, with a weak D call TRBD1 (6 bases). CDR1 MNHEY and CDR2 SMNVEV come from the germline V gene (reference sequence). V lost 4 bases and J 10 bases, leaving 16 bases between the germline ends. This CDR3 is 14 amino acids long. For the CDR3, the DNA is TGTGCCAGCAGTTGGTACAGGGATTTTGGAAAACTGTTTTTT. Its protein is CASSWYRDFGKLFF.

The V and J genes are TRBV5-5 and TRBJ1-4; weak D call: TRBD1 (6 bases). The CDR3 has 14 amino acids. The germline V gene encodes CDR1 SGHKS and CDR2 YYEKEE (reference sequence). V was shortened by 3 bases and J by 3 bases, with 9 bases between the two germline ends. The CDR3 sequence is CASSSGQPNEKLFF. CDR3 in DNA: TGTGCCAGCAGCTCTGGACAGCCTAATGAAAAACTGTTTTTT.

The genes are TRBV28 and TRBJ1-1; D is uncertain. The CDR3 consists of 13 residues. Trimming stripped 10 bases from V and 0 bases from J, with 12 bases between. In germline, CDR1 is MDHEN, CDR2 SYDVKM. The CDR3 protein is CATDNFMNTEAFF. The CDR3 coding sequence is TGTGCCACCGACAATTTTATGAACACTGAAGCTTTCTTT.

The gene calls are TRBV23-1 and TRBJ2-7; a possible D gene is TRBD1 (5 bases). TRBV23-1 is an ORF, with its function uncertain. This CDR3 spans 13 amino acids. Trimming shortened V by 2 bases and J by 7 bases, and 12 bases separated the two germline ends. The DNA of the CDR3 is TGCGCCAGCAGTCAAAGACAGTTTCTGGAGCAGTACGTC. The encoded protein is CASSQRQFLEQYV.

V gene TRBV20-1 combines with J gene TRBJ2-1, with TRBD2 as a possible D gene (5 bases). CDR1 DFQATT and CDR2 SNEGSKA come from the germline V gene (reference sequence). The ends were cut back, 3 bases at V and 8 bases at J, with 14 bases in the middle. This CDR3 has 13 residues. The DNA for the CDR3 is TGCAGTGCTAGTTCATGGGAGAGGGATGAGCAGTTCTTC. It yields the protein CSASSWERDEQFF.

This rearrangement joins TRBV9 to TRBJ1-2, with 12 bases aligning to TRBD1. With 3 bases clipped from V and 7 bases from J, the junction kept 7 bases outside the gene matches. CDR1 SGDLS and CDR2 YYNGEE come from the germline V gene. This CDR3 is built from 15 residues. The CDR3 sequence: CASSGGTGGEFGYTF. The CDR3 DNA reads as TGTGCCAGCAGCGGTGGGACAGGGGGCGAGTTTGGCTACACCTTC.

This clone has just a few counts. The chain carries TRBV5-1 and TRBJ1-3; no firm D call. Germline CDR1 SGHRS, CDR2 YFSETQ. The CDR3 contains 15 residues. V shed 2 bases and J shed 0 bases, with 9 bases lying between them. The CDR3: CASSFVGTSGNTIYF. The CDR3 nucleotides are TGCGCCAGCAGCTTCGTGGGCACCTCTGGAAACACCATATATTTT.

The rearrangement links TRBV19 to TRBJ1-5; D unclear. V lost 5 bases and J 0 bases, leaving 8 bases between the germline ends. The CDR3 loop spans 14 amino acids. The germline V gene has CDR1 LNHDA and CDR2 SQIVND (reference sequence). CDR3 loop: CASSAGHSNQPQHF. CDR3 in DNA: TGTGCCAGTAGTGCAGGCCATAGCAATCAGCCCCAGCATTTT.

The chain carries TRBV9 and TRBJ2-5, with TRBD1 matching over 9 bases. CDR1 and CDR2 (germline): SGDLS, YYNGEE. This CDR3 spans 15 amino acids. The J segment lost 4 bases and the V segment lost 6 bases, leaving 10 bases of the junction unmatched. CDR3 amino acids: CASTPMGQGRETQYF. CDR3 bases: TGTGCCAGCACTCCGATGGGACAGGGAAGAGAGACCCAGTACTTC.

V gene TRBV6-4 combines with J gene TRBJ2-7, with TRBD1 identical over 7 bases. The CDR3 sequence is 16 residues long. Germline V gene lookup returns CDR1 MRHNA and CDR2 SNTAGT. Losses at the gene ends were 8 bases for V and 1 base for J; bases not matched to a gene: 14. The CDR3 spells CASAFHRDSSSYEQYV. The CDR3 DNA reads TGTGCCAGCGCATTCCACCGGGACAGCAGTTCCTACGAGCAGTACGTC.

V and J are TRBV6-5 and TRBJ2-7; no clear D gene. The CDR3 length is 13 residues. V was trimmed by 6 bases and J by 4 bases, leaving 13 bases between them. Germline V gives CDR1 MNHEY, CDR2 SVGAGI. CDR3 DNA: TGTGCCAGCAGGCTGCGGAGCCATTACGAGCAGTACGTC. The encoded protein is CASRLRSHYEQYV.

This chain links TRBV2 with TRBJ2-7; TRBD1 is a possible D gene (7 bases). There are 14 residues in the CDR3. Germline V gives CDR1 SNHLY, CDR2 FYNNEI. V lost 4 bases and J 7 bases, leaving 17 bases between the germline ends. The CDR3 reads CASSGGDSLREQYV. The DNA for the CDR3 is TGTGCCAGCAGTGGGGGGGACAGCCTACGGGAGCAGTACGTC.

The chain is built from TRBV6-5 and TRBJ2-1, with 10 bases fitting TRBD1. After removal of 5 bases from V and 4 bases from J, the junction contained 5 bases not matched to a gene. The CDR3 has 15 residues. The V gene's germline CDR1 is MNHEY and CDR2 SVGAGI. The CDR3 here is CASSRRQGAYNEQFF. The CDR3 nucleotides are TGTGCCAGCAGTCGTCGACAGGGGGCATACAATGAGCAGTTCTTC.

This clone has only a few counts. The chain joins TRBV28 to TRBJ2-1; 11 nucleotides agree with TRBD1. The CDR3 length is 17 residues. Per the germline V gene, CDR1 is MDHEN and CDR2 is SYDVKM. V shed 4 bases, J shed 3 bases, and the junction held 8 bases outside the gene matches. The CDR3 DNA is TGTGCCAGCAGTTCTTTTCGGACAGGGGGCTACTACAATGAGCAGTTCTTC. It specifies CASSSFRTGGYYNEQFF.

This clone was picked up a small number of times. The chain has TRBV2 and TRBJ1-5; 11 bases align to TRBD1. V dropped 7 bases and J dropped 6; count of bases not matched to a gene: 5. Germline V gives CDR1 SNHLY, CDR2 FYNNEI. This CDR3 comprises 14 residues. The CDR3 coding sequence is TGTGCCAGCACCGGGACAGGGGGTGGTCAGCCCCAGCATTTT. Translation gives CASTGTGGGQPQHF.

The chain uses TRBV5-4 and TRBJ2-7, with 8 bases identical to TRBD2. V shed 4 bases and J 2 bases; nucleotides not matched to a gene: 11. CDR1 is SGHNT, CDR2 YYREEE, per germline (reference sequence). The CDR3 is 16 amino acids. In nucleotides, the CDR3 is TGTGCCAGCAGCCCCTCGGGGCGGGGGGCAACCTACGAGCAGTACGTC. Protein product: CASSPSGRGATYEQYV.